Included here is one T cell receptor (beta chain) sequence, with context. This sample was included in a study of T cells expressing NK-cell markers. As for the study in general: It was sorted CD3+CD56+NKG2C+, CD3+CD56+NKG2C- and CD3+CD56-NKG2C+ T cells that supplied the TCR beta repertoires. Seropositivity for HCMV was found in seven of the eight sequenced donors, with one seronegative.

This CDR3 spans 14 amino acids. The V gene's germline CDR1 is MNHEY and CDR2 SVGAGI. As the method of synthesis, 5'RACE template switching with UMIs yielded TCR beta cDNA. TCRdb reanalyzed the 5' RACE reads and collapses them to one entry per CDR3 protein, without DNA. This sample carries about 260,000 distinct CDR3 sequences, with 0.3% to 0.45% going to the ten biggest clones. The sample comprised blood T cells: a sorted CD56 or NKG2C T cell subset, CD4+ or CD8+ T cells, or bulk PBMC T cells (not recorded which). This clonotype was sampled from a man aged 18 to 29 in good health. The chain recombines TRBV6-5 with TRBJ1-5. This CDR3 reads CASSYVGPHQPQHF.